The clone carrying this T cell receptor (beta chain) was seen only once. The target antigen is unknown. This sample is drawn from a study of T cell clones after liver transplantation. CDR1 SGHNT and CDR2 YENEEA come from the germline V gene. This CDR3 comprises 16 residues. The trim removed 3 bases at V and 5 bases at J, leaving 6 bases unmatched. Assay: immunoSEQ multiplex PCR; the TCRdb copy retains only in-frame clones and omits some. The sample holds about 72,000 clones, roughly 90% seen once. Study-wide results and limits: In most of the 8 subjects, circulating graft-donor-reactive CD4 TCRbeta sequences fell significantly after transplant. Migration into the graft, not deletion, may explain lost graft donor-reactive T cells.

The sequence was collected from a human donor who received a liver transplant. V gene TRBV11-3 combines with J gene TRBJ2-1; TRBD2 matches 11 bases. Sample: CD4+ T cells from blood, taken before liver transplant. The CDR3 here is CASSFRTSGPNNEQFF. CDR3 DNA: TGTGCCAGCAGCTTCAGGACTAGCGGGCCCAACAATGAGCAGTTCTTC. Variable domain in full (rest from reference TRBV11-3 and TRBJ2-1): EAGVVQSPRYKIIEKKQPVAFWCNPISGHNTLYWYLQNLGQGPELLIRYENEEAVDDSQLPKDRFSAERLKGVDSTLKIQPAELGDSAVYLCASSFRTSGPNNEQFFGPGTRLTVL.